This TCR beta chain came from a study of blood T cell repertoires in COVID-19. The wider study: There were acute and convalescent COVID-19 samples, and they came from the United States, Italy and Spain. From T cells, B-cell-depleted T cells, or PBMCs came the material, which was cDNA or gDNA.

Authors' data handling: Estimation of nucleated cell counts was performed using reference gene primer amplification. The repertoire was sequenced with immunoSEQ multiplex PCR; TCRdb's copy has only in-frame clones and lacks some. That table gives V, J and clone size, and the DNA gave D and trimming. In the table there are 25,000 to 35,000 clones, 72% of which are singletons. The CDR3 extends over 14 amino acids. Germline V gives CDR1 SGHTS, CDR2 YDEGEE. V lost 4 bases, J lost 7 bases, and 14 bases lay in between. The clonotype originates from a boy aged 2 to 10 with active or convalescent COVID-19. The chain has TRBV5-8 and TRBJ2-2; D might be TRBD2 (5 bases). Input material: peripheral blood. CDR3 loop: CASSPGVFFGELFF. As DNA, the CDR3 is TGTGCCAGCAGCCCCGGGGTCTTTTTCGGGGAGCTGTTTTTT.